This T cell receptor (beta chain) was found in a study of spatial heterogeneity in lung cancer. Study as a whole: Among detected sequences, beta-chain ones consistently exceeded alpha-chain ones in number. As counted in raw reads, each unique TCR and UMI combination appeared more than ten times on average.

Each molecule of TCR cDNA was tagged with one unique molecular identifier. TCRdb re-called the 5' RACE reads with MiXCR, one entry per CDR3 protein. Seen here are some 3,000 distinct CDR3 sequences, over 25% observed once, and the top ten hold 69%. Looked up from germline, CDR1 is SGHTS and CDR2 is YDEGEE. CDR3 length: 16 residues. The ends lost 0 bases at V and 4 bases at J; junction bases unmatched: 7. There are many counts of this clonotype. Its antigen is not identified. Specified time point: sample taken at primary tumor resection. Tumor, nontumor lung or frozen PBMC supplied whole RNA, sequenced without sorting. Study-level results: Circulating ubiquitous expanded tumor TCRs were observed more frequently at resection than at follow-up.

The chain joins TRBV5-8 to TRBJ1-2; 9 bases align to TRBD1. The source material was PBMCs, sampled at surgery. This sequence was found in a male donor with early-stage non-small cell lung cancer. Written as DNA, the CDR3 is TGTGCCAGCAGCTTGGGAGGACAGGGGTTTGGCTATGGCTACACCTTC. Its protein is CASSLGGQGFGYGYTF.